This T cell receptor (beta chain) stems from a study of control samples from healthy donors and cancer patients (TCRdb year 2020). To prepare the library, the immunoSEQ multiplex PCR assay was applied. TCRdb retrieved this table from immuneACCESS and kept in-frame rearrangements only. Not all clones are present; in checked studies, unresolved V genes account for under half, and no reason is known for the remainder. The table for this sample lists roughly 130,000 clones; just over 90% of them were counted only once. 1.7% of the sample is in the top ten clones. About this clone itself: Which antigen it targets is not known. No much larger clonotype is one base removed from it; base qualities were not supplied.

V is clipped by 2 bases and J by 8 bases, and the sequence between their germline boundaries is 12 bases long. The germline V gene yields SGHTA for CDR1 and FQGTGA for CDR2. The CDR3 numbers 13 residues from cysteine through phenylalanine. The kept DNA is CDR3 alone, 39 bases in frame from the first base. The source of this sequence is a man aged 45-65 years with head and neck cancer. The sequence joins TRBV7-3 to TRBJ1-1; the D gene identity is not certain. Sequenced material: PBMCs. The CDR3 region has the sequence CASSLDRLGEAFF. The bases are TGTGCCAGCAGCTTAGATCGGTTGGGGGAAGCTTTCTTT.